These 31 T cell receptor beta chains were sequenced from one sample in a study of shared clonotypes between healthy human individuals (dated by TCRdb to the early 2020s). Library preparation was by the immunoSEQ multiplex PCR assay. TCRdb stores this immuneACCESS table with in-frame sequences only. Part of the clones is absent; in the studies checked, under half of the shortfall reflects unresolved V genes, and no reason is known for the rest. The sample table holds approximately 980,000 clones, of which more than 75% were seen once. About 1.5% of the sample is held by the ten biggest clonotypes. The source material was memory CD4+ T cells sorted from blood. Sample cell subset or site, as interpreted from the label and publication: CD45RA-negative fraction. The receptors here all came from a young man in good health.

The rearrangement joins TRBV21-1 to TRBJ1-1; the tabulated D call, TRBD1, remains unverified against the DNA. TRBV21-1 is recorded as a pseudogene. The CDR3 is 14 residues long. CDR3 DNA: TGTGCCAGCAGCCCCAGGGGGGCGAGCACTGAAGCTTTCTTT. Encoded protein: CASSPRGASTEAFF.

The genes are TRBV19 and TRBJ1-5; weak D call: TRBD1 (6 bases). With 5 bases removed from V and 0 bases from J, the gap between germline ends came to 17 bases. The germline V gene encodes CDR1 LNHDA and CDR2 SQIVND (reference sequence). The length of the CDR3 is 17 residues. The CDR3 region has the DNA TGTGCCAGTAGTGACCGGGACAACACCTATAGCAATCAGCCCCAGCATTTT. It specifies CASSDRDNTYSNQPQHF.

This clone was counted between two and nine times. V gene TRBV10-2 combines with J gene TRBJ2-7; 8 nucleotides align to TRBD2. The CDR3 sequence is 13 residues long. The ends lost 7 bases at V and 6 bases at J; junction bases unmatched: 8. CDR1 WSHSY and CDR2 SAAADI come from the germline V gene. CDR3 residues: CASILSGGAEQYF. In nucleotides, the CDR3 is TGCGCCAGCATTTTATCGGGAGGGGCCGAGCAGTACTTC.

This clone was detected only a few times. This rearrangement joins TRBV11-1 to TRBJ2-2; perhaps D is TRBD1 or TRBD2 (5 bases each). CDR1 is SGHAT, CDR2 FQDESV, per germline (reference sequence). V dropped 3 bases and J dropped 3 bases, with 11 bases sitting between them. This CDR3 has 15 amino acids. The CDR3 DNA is TGTGCCAGCAGCTTTGCCGGGACCTACACCGGGGAGCTGTTTTTT. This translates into CASSFAGTYTGELFF.

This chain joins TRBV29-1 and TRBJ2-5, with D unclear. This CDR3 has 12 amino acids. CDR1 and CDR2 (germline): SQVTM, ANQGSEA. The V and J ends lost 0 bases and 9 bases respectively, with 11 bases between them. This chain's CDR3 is CSVEEAHLAQYF. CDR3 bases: TGCAGCGTTGAAGAAGCCCACCTGGCCCAGTACTTC.

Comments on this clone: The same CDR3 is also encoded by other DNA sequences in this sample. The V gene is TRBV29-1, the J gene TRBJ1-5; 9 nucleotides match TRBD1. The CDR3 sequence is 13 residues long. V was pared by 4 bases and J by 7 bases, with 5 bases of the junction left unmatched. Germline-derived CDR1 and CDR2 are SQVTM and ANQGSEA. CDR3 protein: CSVVDRGGQPQHF. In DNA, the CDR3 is TGCAGCGTTGTGGACAGGGGCGGGCAGCCCCAGCATTTT.

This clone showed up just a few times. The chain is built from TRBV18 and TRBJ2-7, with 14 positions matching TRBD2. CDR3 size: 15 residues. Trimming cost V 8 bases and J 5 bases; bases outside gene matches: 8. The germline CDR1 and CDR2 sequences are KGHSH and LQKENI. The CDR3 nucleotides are TGTGCCAGCCATACCGGGACTAGCGGGGGCCACGAGCAGTACTTC. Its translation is CASHTGTSGGHEQYF.

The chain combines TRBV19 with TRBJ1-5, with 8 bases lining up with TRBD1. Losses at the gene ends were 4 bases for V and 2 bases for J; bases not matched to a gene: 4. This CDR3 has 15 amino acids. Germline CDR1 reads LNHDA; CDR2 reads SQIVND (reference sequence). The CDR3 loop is CASSTGGFGNQPQHF. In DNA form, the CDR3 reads TGTGCCAGTAGTACAGGGGGCTTTGGCAATCAGCCCCAGCATTTT.

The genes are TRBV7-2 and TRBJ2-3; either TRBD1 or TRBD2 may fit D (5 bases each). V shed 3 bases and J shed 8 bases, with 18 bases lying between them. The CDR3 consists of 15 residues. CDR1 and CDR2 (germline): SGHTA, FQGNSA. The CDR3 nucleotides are TGTGCCAGCAGCTTCGCGCCGAACCCAGGGAGTACGCAGTATTTT. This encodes CASSFAPNPGSTQYF.

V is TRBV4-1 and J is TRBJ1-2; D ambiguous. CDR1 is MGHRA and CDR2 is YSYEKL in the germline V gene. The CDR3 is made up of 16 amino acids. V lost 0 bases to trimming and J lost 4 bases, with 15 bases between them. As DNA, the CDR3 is TGCGCCAGCAGCCAAGATATTGCCCTGAAGACCTATGGCTACACCTTC. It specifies CASSQDIALKTYGYTF.

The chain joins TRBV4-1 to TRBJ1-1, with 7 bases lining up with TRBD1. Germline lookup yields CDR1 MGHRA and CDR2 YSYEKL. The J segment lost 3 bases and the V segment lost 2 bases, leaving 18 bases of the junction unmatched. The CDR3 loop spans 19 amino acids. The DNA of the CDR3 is TGCGCCAGCAGCCAACGGGACAGCTCTAACCAACCCCAGTACACTGAAGCTTTCTTT. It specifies CASSQRDSSNQPQYTEAFF.

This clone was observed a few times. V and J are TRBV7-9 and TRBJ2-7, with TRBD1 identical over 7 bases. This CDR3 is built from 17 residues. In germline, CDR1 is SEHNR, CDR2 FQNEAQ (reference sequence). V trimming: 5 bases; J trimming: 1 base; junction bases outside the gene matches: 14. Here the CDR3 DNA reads TGTGCCAGCAGCGACTCGGACGGACAGGCCCCTTCCTACGAGCAGTACTTC. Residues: CASSDSDGQAPSYEQYF. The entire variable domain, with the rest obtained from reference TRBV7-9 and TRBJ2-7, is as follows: DTGVSQNPRHKITKRGQNVTFRCDPISEHNRLYWYRQTLGQGPEFLTYFQNEAQLEKSRLLSDRFSAERPKGSFSTLEIQRTEQGDSAMYLCASSDSDGQAPSYEQYFGPGTRLTVT.

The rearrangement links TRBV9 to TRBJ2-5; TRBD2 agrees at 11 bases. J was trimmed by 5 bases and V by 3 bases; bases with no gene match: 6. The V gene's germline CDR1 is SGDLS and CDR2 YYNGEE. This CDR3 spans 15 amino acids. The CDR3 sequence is CASSETSGIGETQYF. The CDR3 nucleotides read TGTGCCAGCAGCGAGACTAGCGGGATTGGTGAGACCCAGTACTTC.

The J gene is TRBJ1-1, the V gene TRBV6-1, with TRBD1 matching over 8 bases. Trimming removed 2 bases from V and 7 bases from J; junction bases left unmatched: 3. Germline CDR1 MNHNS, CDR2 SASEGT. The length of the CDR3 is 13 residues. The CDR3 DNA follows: TGTGCCAGCAGTGAATGGGGACAGGTTGAAGCTTTCTTT. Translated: CASSEWGQVEAFF.

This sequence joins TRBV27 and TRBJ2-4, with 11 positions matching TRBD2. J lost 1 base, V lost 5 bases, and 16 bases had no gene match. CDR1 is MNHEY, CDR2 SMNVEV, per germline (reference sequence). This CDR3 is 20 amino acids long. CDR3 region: CASSPLIGLAGIRAKNIQYF. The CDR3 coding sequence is TGTGCCAGCAGTCCGCTAATCGGACTAGCGGGTATTAGGGCCAAAAACATTCAGTACTTC.

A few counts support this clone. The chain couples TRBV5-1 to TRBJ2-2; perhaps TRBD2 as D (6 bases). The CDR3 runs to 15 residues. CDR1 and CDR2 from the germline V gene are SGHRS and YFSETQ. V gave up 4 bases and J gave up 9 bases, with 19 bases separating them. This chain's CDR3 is CASSVGTGAGRELFF. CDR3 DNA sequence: TGCGCCAGCAGCGTCGGGACGGGCGCGGGGCGGGAGCTGTTTTTT.

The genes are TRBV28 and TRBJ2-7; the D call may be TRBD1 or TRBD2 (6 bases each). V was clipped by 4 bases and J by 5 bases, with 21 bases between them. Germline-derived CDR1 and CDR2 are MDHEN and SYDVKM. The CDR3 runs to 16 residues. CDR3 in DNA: TGTGCCAGCAGTTCTCATTTGGGTGGGGGGCGGCACGAGCAGTACTTC. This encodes CASSSHLGGGRHEQYF. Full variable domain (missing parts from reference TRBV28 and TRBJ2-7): DVKVTQSSRYLVKRTGEKVFLECVQDMDHENMFWYRQDPGLGLRLIYFSYDVKMKEKGDIPEGYSVSREKKERFSLILESASTNQTSMYLCASSSHLGGGRHEQYFGPGTRLTVT.

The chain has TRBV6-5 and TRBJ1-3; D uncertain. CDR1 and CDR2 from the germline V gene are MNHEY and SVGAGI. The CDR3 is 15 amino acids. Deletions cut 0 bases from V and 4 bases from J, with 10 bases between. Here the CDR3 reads CASSYSAALGNTIYF. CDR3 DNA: TGTGCCAGCAGTTACTCGGCGGCTCTCGGAAACACCATATATTTT.

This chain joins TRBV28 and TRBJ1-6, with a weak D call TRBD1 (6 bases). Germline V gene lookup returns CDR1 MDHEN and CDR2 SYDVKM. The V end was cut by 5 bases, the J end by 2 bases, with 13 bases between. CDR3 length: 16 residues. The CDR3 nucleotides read TGTGCCAGCAGTCTAACAGGGTTCCCCTATAATTCACCCCTCCACTTT. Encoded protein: CASSLTGFPYNSPLHF. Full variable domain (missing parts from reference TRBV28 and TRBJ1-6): DVKVTQSSRYLVKRTGEKVFLECVQDMDHENMFWYRQDPGLGLRLIYFSYDVKMKEKGDIPEGYSVSREKKERFSLILESASTNQTSMYLCASSLTGFPYNSPLHFGNGTRLTVT.

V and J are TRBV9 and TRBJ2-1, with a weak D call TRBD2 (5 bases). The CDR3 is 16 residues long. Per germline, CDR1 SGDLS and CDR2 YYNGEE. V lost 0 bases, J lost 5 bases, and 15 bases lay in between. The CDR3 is CASSVVGGLGHNEQFF. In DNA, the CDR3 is TGTGCCAGCAGCGTAGTTGGAGGCTTAGGCCACAATGAGCAGTTCTTC. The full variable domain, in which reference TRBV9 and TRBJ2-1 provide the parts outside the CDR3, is DSGVTQTPKHLITATGQRVTLRCSPRSGDLSVYWYQQSLDQGLQFLIQYYNGEERAKGNILERFSAQQFPDLHSELNLSSLELGDSALYFCASSVVGGLGHNEQFFGPGTRLTVL.

CDR3 sequence reads: CASSQQGRETQYF. The CDR3 coding sequence is TGTGCCAGCAGCCAACAGGGACGGGAGACCCAGTACTTC. The gene calls are TRBV11-2 and TRBJ2-5; weak D call: TRBD1 (6 bases). V was clipped by 5 bases and J by 5 bases, with 12 bases between them. The germline V gene encodes CDR1 SGHAT and CDR2 FQNNGV. This CDR3 region has 13 residues.

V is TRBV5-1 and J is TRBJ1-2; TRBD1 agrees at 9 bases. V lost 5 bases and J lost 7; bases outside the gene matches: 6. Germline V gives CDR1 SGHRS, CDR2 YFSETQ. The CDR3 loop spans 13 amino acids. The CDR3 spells CASSRQGVTGYTF. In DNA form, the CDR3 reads TGCGCCAGCAGTCGACAGGGGGTAACTGGCTACACCTTC.

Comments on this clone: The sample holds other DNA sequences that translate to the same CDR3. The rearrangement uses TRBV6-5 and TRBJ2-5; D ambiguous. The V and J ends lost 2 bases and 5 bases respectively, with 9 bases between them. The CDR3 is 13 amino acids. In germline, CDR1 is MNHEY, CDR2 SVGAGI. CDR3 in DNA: TGTGCCAGCAGTTACGGCAGGAAGGAGACCCAGTACTTC. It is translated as CASSYGRKETQYF.

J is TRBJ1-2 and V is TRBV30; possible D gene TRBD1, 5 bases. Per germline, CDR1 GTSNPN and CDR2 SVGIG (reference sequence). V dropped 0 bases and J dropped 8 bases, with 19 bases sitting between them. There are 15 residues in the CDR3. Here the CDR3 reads CAWSVQDPRVSGYTF. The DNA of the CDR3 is TGTGCCTGGAGTGTACAGGACCCTAGGGTATCCGGCTACACCTTC. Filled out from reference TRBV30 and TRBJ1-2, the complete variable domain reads SQTIHQWPATLVQPVGSPLSLECTVEGTSNPNLYWYRQAAGRGLQLLFYSVGIGQISSEVPQNLSASRPQDRQFILSSKKLLLSDSGFYLCAWSVQDPRVSGYTFGSGTRLTVV.

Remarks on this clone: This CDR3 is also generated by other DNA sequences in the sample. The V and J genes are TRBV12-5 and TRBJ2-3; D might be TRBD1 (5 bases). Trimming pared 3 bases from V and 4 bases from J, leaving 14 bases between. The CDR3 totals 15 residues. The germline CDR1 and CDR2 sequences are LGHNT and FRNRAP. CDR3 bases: TGTGCTAGTGGTTTCGGCCAGGGTTTCTCAGATACGCAGTATTTT. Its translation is CASGFGQGFSDTQYF.

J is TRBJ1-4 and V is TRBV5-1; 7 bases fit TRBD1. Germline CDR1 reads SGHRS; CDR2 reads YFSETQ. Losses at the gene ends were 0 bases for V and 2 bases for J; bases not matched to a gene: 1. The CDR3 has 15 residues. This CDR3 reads CASSLDRGTNEKLFF. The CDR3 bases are TGCGCCAGCAGCTTGGACAGGGGTACTAATGAAAAACTGTTTTTT.

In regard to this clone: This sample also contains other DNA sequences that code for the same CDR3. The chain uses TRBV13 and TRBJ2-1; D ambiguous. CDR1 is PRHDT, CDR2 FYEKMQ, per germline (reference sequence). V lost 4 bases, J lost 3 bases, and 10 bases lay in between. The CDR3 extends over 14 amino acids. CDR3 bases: TGTGCCAGCAGCTCCACCGGGCGCTACAATGAGCAGTTCTTC. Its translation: CASSSTGRYNEQFF.

CDR3 sequence: CASSTGSKRQGDQPQHF. The CDR3, as DNA: TGTGCCAGCAGTACTGGGAGCAAGAGACAGGGTGATCAGCCCCAGCATTTT. The chain employs TRBV11-2 and TRBJ1-5, with 7 positions matching TRBD1. The CDR3 length is 17 residues. J lost 5 bases, V lost 6 bases, and 16 bases had no gene match. Germline V gives CDR1 SGHAT, CDR2 FQNNGV.

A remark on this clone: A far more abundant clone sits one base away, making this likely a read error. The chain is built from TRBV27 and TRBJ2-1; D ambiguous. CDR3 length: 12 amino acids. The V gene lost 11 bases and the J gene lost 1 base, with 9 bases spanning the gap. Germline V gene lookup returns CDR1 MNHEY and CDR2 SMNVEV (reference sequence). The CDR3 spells CAGALSYNEQFF. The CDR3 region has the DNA TGTGCCGGCGCGCTGTCCTACAATGAGCAGTTCTTC.

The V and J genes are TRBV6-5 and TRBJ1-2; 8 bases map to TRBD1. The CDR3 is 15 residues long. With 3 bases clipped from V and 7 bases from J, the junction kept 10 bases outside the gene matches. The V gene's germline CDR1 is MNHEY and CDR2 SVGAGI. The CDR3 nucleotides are TGTGCCAGCAGTTATGAGGGGACAGGAATAAGTGGCTACACCTTC. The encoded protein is CASSYEGTGISGYTF.

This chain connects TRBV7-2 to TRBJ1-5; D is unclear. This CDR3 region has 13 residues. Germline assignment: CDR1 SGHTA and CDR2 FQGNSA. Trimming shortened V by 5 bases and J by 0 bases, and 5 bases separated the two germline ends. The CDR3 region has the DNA TGTGCCAGCAGCATCACTAGCAATCAGCCCCAGCATTTT. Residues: CASSITSNQPQHF.